The 22 T cell receptor beta chains presented below share a single source sample, sequenced in a study of beta chain features in type 1 diabetes. Points from the study as a whole: The study found moderately but significantly shorter TCRB CDR3s in all four CD4+ subsets of Type 1 diabetes patients.

Antigens for these TCRs are unknown. Sequencing targeted expressed TCRB transcripts, as all isolated RNA had been reverse transcribed. This table comes from immunoSEQ multiplex PCR, and its TCRdb copy is limited to in-frame clones, with some not included. The table includes 160,000 or so clones, 6.5% to 8.5% detected once. Sequenced material: central memory CD4+ T cells from blood. Receptors originate from a woman aged 18-29 years with type 1 diabetes.

This clone was seen a few times. The V and J genes are TRBV7-2 and TRBJ2-7, with D possibly TRBD2 on 5 matching bases. The V end lost 0 bases, the J end lost 7 bases, and 13 bases lay between the germline ends. The CDR3 length is 14 residues. Germline CDR1 reads SGHTA; CDR2 reads FQGNSA. CDR3 residues: CASSLAWTRREQYF. In nucleotides, the CDR3 is TGTGCCAGCAGCTTAGCTTGGACTCGTCGGGAGCAGTACTTC.

V usage is TRBV10-3 and J usage is TRBJ1-1, with TRBD1 matching 9 bases. The germline V gene has CDR1 ENHRY and CDR2 SYGVKD. V lost 7 bases to trimming and J lost 5 bases; unmatched junction nucleotides: 5. CDR3 length equals 13 residues. The CDR3 DNA sequence: TGTGCCATCACAAACAGGGGGCAGACTGAAGCTTTCTTT. Amino acid sequence: CAITNRGQTEAFF.

The chain joins TRBV7-3 to TRBJ2-7; D remains unclear. Between the trimmed V and J ends, which lost 0 bases and 0 bases, there was a span of 6 bases. The CDR3 has 14 amino acids. Germline values: CDR1 SGHTA, CDR2 FQGTGA. The CDR3 here is CASSLTPGSYEQYF. In DNA, the CDR3 is TGTGCCAGCAGCTTAACCCCGGGCTCCTACGAGCAGTACTTC.

The CDR3 coding sequence is TGTGCCAGCAACTTTGGGCTGGAAGAGACCCAGTACTTC. Protein product: CASNFGLEETQYF. The rearrangement links TRBV11-2 to TRBJ2-5; D is uncertain. V shed 7 bases and J shed 3 bases, with 12 bases lying between them. CDR3 length: 13 residues. Looked up from germline, CDR1 is SGHAT and CDR2 is FQNNGV.

This chain joins TRBV5-1 and TRBJ2-7, with 8 positions matching TRBD1. Germline CDR1 SGHRS, CDR2 YFSETQ. With V trimmed by 3 bases and J by 3 bases, 8 bases remained unmatched. The CDR3 consists of 15 residues. This CDR3 reads CASSWGDRSFYEQYF. CDR3 coding DNA: TGCGCCAGCAGCTGGGGGGACAGGTCCTTCTACGAGCAGTACTTC.

This clone was seen a few times. The rearrangement links TRBV7-2 to TRBJ2-3; 7 bases agree with TRBD2. J was trimmed by 1 base and V by 3 bases; bases with no gene match: 7. This CDR3 has 16 residues. Per the germline V gene, CDR1 is SGHTA and CDR2 is FQGNSA. CDR3 region: CASSLNGGSGTDTQYF. The CDR3 bases are TGTGCCAGCAGCTTGAACGGCGGGAGCGGCACAGATACGCAGTATTTT.

A few counts support this clone. The chain employs TRBV29-1 and TRBJ1-1, with D unresolved. This CDR3 has 11 residues. Germline loops: CDR1 SQVTM, CDR2 ANQGSEA. V lost 8 bases to trimming and J lost 3 bases, with 10 bases between them. The CDR3 here is CSSQRHTEAFF. DNA of the CDR3: TGCAGCTCTCAGAGGCACACTGAAGCTTTCTTT.

The chain has TRBV5-6 and TRBJ1-3; a weak D match, TRBD1 (6 bases). The CDR3 totals 15 residues. Trimming pared 4 bases from V and 0 bases from J, leaving 11 bases between. Germline CDR1 SGHDT, CDR2 YYEEEE. The CDR3 region has the DNA TGTGCCAGCAGCGAGGAAGGGGGCTCTGGAAACACCATATATTTT. It encodes CASSEEGGSGNTIYF.

This clone was found a few times. CDR3 sequence (DNA): TGTGCCAGCAGCTTGCCCGAGGTTGATTCACCCCTCCACTTT. This codes for CASSLPEVDSPLHF. J is TRBJ1-6 and V is TRBV5-6; D not resolved. Trimming pared 1 base from V and 8 bases from J, leaving 10 bases between. This CDR3 is 14 amino acids long. CDR1 is SGHDT, CDR2 YYEEEE, per germline.

This sequence joins TRBV7-2 and TRBJ2-1; D is perhaps TRBD1 (6 bases). The CDR3 spans 15 residues. Looked up from germline, CDR1 is SGHTA and CDR2 is FQGNSA. Trimming pared 1 base from V and 4 bases from J, leaving 11 bases between. The CDR3 loop is CASSLGQGKYNEQFF. As DNA, the CDR3 is TGTGCCAGCAGCTTAGGGCAGGGGAAATACAATGAGCAGTTCTTC. Supplemented by reference TRBV7-2 and TRBJ2-1, the full variable domain reads GAGVSQSPSNKVTEKGKDVELRCDPISGHTALYWYRQSLGQGLEFLIYFQGNSAPDKSGLPSDRFSAERTGGSVSTLTIQRTQQEDSAVYLCASSLGQGKYNEQFFGPGTRLTVL.

In its sample, this clone was seen a few times. The V gene is TRBV28, the J gene TRBJ2-7; tentatively, D is TRBD2 (5 bases). Trimming left V 5 bases short and J 5 bases short, with 10 bases between. This CDR3 contains 12 residues. Germline V gene lookup returns CDR1 MDHEN and CDR2 SYDVKM. CDR3 DNA sequence: TGTGCCAGCAGTCGATACGGGAACGAGCAGTACTTC. Its translation is CASSRYGNEQYF.

Turning to this clone: At one of its ends the junction is not consistent with the germline gene, which may arise from a read error. The genes are TRBV28 and TRBJ2-4; D is perhaps TRBD2 (5 bases). The germline V gene encodes CDR1 MDHEN and CDR2 SYDVKM. The CDR3 contains 13 residues. The CDR3 nucleotides are TGTGCCAGCAGGACAACGTATCGGGATCCTTTGAACTTC. Translated, it gives CASRTTYRDPLNF.

This clone was seen a few times. Relative to the germline gene, one junction end is altered; a read error may explain this. The V gene is TRBV6-5, the J gene TRBJ1-4, with TRBD1 identical over 11 bases. From germline, CDR1 is MNHEY and CDR2 SVGAGI. This CDR3 region has 16 residues. The CDR3 is CASRYSPGQGDSALFF. The CDR3 bases are TGTGCCAGCAGATACTCCCCGGGACAGGGGGACTCTGCGCTGTTTTTT.

This clone has a handful of counts. The chain is built from TRBV23-1 and TRBJ1-5; 8 bases line up with TRBD1. TRBV23-1 counts as an open reading frame of uncertain function. V lost 4 bases, J lost 5 bases, and 7 bases stayed unmatched. This CDR3 has 15 residues. Here the CDR3 DNA reads TGCGCCAGCAGTCTCCAACCAGGGGGCGATCAGCCCCAGCATTTT. This gives the protein CASSLQPGGDQPQHF.

The V call is TRBV28, the J call TRBJ2-3; the D gene is possibly TRBD1 (7 bases). The germline V gene encodes CDR1 MDHEN and CDR2 SYDVKM. V dropped 6 bases and J dropped 3 bases, with 13 bases sitting between them. The CDR3 loop spans 14 amino acids. This CDR3 reads CASSPQGGTDTQYF. CDR3 nucleotide sequence: TGTGCCAGCAGCCCTCAGGGGGGAACAGATACGCAGTATTTT.

The J gene is TRBJ2-3, the V gene TRBV7-2, with 8 nucleotides matching TRBD1. This CDR3 comprises 13 residues. Germline lookup yields CDR1 SGHTA and CDR2 FQGNSA. V was clipped by 4 bases and J by 11 bases; unmatched bases: 8. The CDR3 protein is CASSSPPGTGQYF. DNA for the CDR3: TGTGCCAGCAGCTCCCCCCCCGGGACAGGGCAGTATTTT.

This sequence joins TRBV29-1 and TRBJ1-4, with 11 positions matching TRBD1. The CDR3 has 16 residues. The ends lost 2 bases at V and 8 bases at J; junction bases unmatched: 10. The germline gives CDR1 SQVTM, CDR2 ANQGSEA. CDR3 sequence (DNA): TGCAGCGTTGAAATCGGACAGGGGGCTAGGCGGGAAAAACTGTTTTTT. Protein product: CSVEIGQGARREKLFF.

This clone has just a few counts. The rearrangement uses TRBV19 and TRBJ1-2; tentative D call: TRBD1 (5 bases). Germline assignment: CDR1 LNHDA and CDR2 SQIVND (reference sequence). The germline V and J ends were trimmed by 7 bases and 8 bases, with 14 bases remaining between them. There are 12 residues in the CDR3. The CDR3 sequence is CASNPREGGYTF. The CDR3 coding sequence is TGTGCCAGTAACCCACGGGAGGGGGGCTACACCTTC.

The table lists this clone with a few counts. The chain carries TRBV7-2 and TRBJ2-5, with 13 nucleotides matching TRBD2. V lost 4 bases, J lost 5 bases, and 7 bases stayed unmatched. Germline assignment: CDR1 SGHTA and CDR2 FQGNSA. This CDR3 spans 16 amino acids. The CDR3 region has the DNA TGTGCCAGCAGCTCCGGACTAGCGGGAGTAGGGGAGACCCAGTACTTC. Translating it yields CASSSGLAGVGETQYF. The variable domain in full, completed from reference TRBV7-2 and TRBJ2-5, reads GAGVSQSPSNKVTEKGKDVELRCDPISGHTALYWYRQSLGQGLEFLIYFQGNSAPDKSGLPSDRFSAERTGGSVSTLTIQRTQQEDSAVYLCASSSGLAGVGETQYFGPGTRLLVL.

This clone was observed a handful of times. CDR3 nucleotide sequence: TGTGCCACAAGACGGACAGCCCTTTACGAGCAGTACTTC. Its protein is CATRRTALYEQYF. The chain joins TRBV2 to TRBJ2-7, with D possibly being TRBD1 (6 bases). With 10 bases removed from V and 4 bases from J, the gap between germline ends came to 17 bases. The CDR3 is 13 amino acids. Germline loops: CDR1 SNHLY, CDR2 FYNNEI.

This clone was picked up a small number of times. Other nucleotide sequences in the sample specify the same CDR3. The chain is built from TRBV5-1 and TRBJ1-1; TRBD1 agrees at 7 bases. This CDR3 has 14 residues. Looked up from germline, CDR1 is SGHRS and CDR2 is YFSETQ. With V trimmed by 3 bases and J by 1 base, 3 bases remained unmatched. For the CDR3, the DNA is TGCGCCAGCAGCTCGGGACAGCCGAACACTGAAGCTTTCTTT. This encodes CASSSGQPNTEAFF.

This clone was seen a few times. The chain is built from TRBV21-1 and TRBJ2-1; the tabulated D call, TRBD1, remains unverified against the DNA. TRBV21-1 is deemed a pseudogene. This CDR3 has 18 amino acids. CDR3 bases: TGTGCCAGCCTTCCGGGGCGGACAGGCGAAAGCTCCTACAATGAGCAGTTCTTC. Translated: CASLPGRTGESSYNEQFF.